The next 26 T cell receptor beta chains were all read from a single sample in a study of shared clonotypes between healthy human individuals. Profiling relied on immunoSEQ multiplex PCR, and the TCRdb table lists in-frame clones only, not all of them. The sample has fewer than 650,000 clones, over 65% seen once. Sequencing used PBMCs. Receptors were obtained from a woman between 40 and 55 years old in good health. Some clones in this sample may be carry-over from other donors' samples.

The chain carries TRBV20-1 and TRBJ1-1; D is uncertain. The CDR3 runs to 9 residues. Germline assignment: CDR1 DFQATT and CDR2 SNEGSKA (reference sequence). Trimming pared 6 bases from V and 10 bases from J, leaving 9 bases between. Here the CDR3 reads CSAMGIAFF. DNA of the CDR3: TGCAGTGCCATGGGGATAGCTTTCTTT.

The rearrangement joins TRBV7-2 to TRBJ2-7, with D tentatively TRBD1 (5 bases). The CDR3 sequence is 16 residues long. V gave up 1 base and J gave up 0 bases, with 13 bases separating them. Germline assignment: CDR1 SGHTA and CDR2 FQGNSA. CDR3 residues: CASSLGVGAVSYEQYF. The CDR3 DNA reads as TGTGCCAGCAGCTTAGGAGTTGGGGCGGTCTCCTACGAGCAGTACTTC.

The V call is TRBV27, the J call TRBJ1-5; 7 bases are a match to TRBD1. Germline values: CDR1 MNHEY, CDR2 SMNVEV (reference sequence). J lost 5 bases, V lost 5 bases, and 6 bases had no gene match. This CDR3 contains 14 residues. The CDR3 loop reads CASSLRDSDQPQHF. Written as DNA, the CDR3 is TGTGCCAGCAGTCTCCGGGACAGTGATCAGCCCCAGCATTTT.

This clone has a handful of counts. The same CDR3 can be traced to other DNA sequences in this sample. The rearrangement uses TRBV6-4 and TRBJ2-2; 9 bases map to TRBD2. This CDR3 has 15 residues. Germline CDR1 is MRHNA and CDR2 is SNTAGT. With 3 bases clipped from V and 6 bases from J, the junction kept 5 bases outside the gene matches. The CDR3 loop is CASSEIAGESGELFF. The CDR3 DNA reads TGTGCCAGCAGTGAAATAGCGGGAGAATCCGGGGAGCTGTTTTTT.

The chain employs TRBV13 and TRBJ2-1; 15 nucleotides align to TRBD2. Per the germline V gene, CDR1 is PRHDT and CDR2 is FYEKMQ (reference sequence). The V segment lost 5 bases and the J segment 0 bases; nucleotides outside the gene matches: 8. CDR3 length: 19 residues. The chain's CDR3 is CASSIPGLAGGSSYNEQFF. DNA of the CDR3: TGTGCCAGCAGCATCCCGGGACTAGCGGGAGGAAGCTCCTACAATGAGCAGTTCTTC.

This clone was counted between two and nine times. The chain employs TRBV7-9 and TRBJ1-1; D perhaps matches TRBD1 (5 bases). Germline CDR1 is SEHNR and CDR2 is FQNEAQ (reference sequence). The V end was cut by 2 bases, the J end by 7 bases, with 14 bases between. The CDR3 spans 14 residues. In nucleotides, the CDR3 is TGTGCCAGCAGCTTAAACTTCATGGGGGATGAAGCTTTCTTT. It encodes CASSLNFMGDEAFF.

The CDR3 sequence is CASSLGLAGELFF. In DNA, the CDR3 is TGTGCCAGCAGCTTAGGGCTAGCCGGGGAGCTGTTTTTT. J is TRBJ2-2 and V is TRBV7-2; no reliable D call. The CDR3 spans 13 residues. V was trimmed by 1 base and J by 6 bases, leaving 6 bases between them. The V gene's germline CDR1 is SGHTA and CDR2 FQGNSA.

The chain recombines TRBV19 with TRBJ2-5; tentatively, D is TRBD1 (6 bases). The germline CDR1 and CDR2 sequences are LNHDA and SQIVND (reference sequence). Between the trimmed V and J ends, which lost 3 bases and 5 bases, there was a span of 16 bases. The CDR3 has 15 residues. CDR3 in DNA: TGTGCCAGTAGTATTGGGGGCGGCCGAGCGGAGACCCAGTACTTC. Amino acid sequence: CASSIGGGRAETQYF. The full variable domain, with the rest looked up from reference TRBV19 and TRBJ2-5, is DGGITQSPKYLFRKEGQNVTLSCEQNLNHDAMYWYRQDPGQGLRLIYYSQIVNDFQKGDIAEGYSVSREKKESFPLTVTSAQKNPTAFYLCASSIGGGRAETQYFGPGTRLLVL.

This chain connects TRBV5-1 to TRBJ2-7; 7 bases match TRBD2. V shed 4 bases, J shed 0 bases, and the junction held 7 bases outside the gene matches. The CDR3 contains 15 residues. Germline CDR1 is SGHRS and CDR2 is YFSETQ. The CDR3 sequence: CASSPGLGGSYEQYF. CDR3 bases: TGCGCCAGCAGCCCTGGACTAGGAGGCTCCTACGAGCAGTACTTC.

The chain uses TRBV18 and TRBJ1-4; D may be TRBD1 (5 bases). The germline V gene encodes CDR1 KGHSH and CDR2 LQKENI. The CDR3 has 15 amino acids. The V and J ends lost 0 bases and 4 bases respectively, with 9 bases between them. The CDR3 nucleotides read TGTGCCAGCTCACCACCGGGGCAGCTTAATGAAAAACTGTTTTTT. Protein sequence: CASSPPGQLNEKLFF.

The sample holds a few counts of this clone. The CDR3 region is CASSDGQDLAGGSSYEQYF. CDR3 sequence (DNA): TGTGCCAGCAGTGACGGACAGGACCTAGCGGGAGGGAGCTCCTACGAGCAGTACTTC. The chain is built from TRBV6-4 and TRBJ2-7; 12 bases line up with TRBD2. The length of the CDR3 is 19 residues. Germline V gene lookup returns CDR1 MRHNA and CDR2 SNTAGT. Trimming took 2 bases from V and 0 from J; bases not matched to a gene: 11.

V and J are TRBV19 and TRBJ2-7; tentatively, D is TRBD1 (5 bases). This CDR3 contains 13 residues. Per the germline V gene, CDR1 is LNHDA and CDR2 is SQIVND (reference sequence). Between the trimmed V and J ends, which lost 5 bases and 3 bases, there was a span of 11 bases. The CDR3 here is CASSPTEGYEQYF. In DNA, the CDR3 is TGTGCCAGTAGTCCGACAGAAGGCTACGAGCAGTACTTC.

V is TRBV19 and J is TRBJ1-5; 10 bases are a match to TRBD1. CDR1 is LNHDA and CDR2 is SQIVND in the germline V gene (reference sequence). Losses at the gene ends were 3 bases for V and 8 bases for J; bases not matched to a gene: 4. This CDR3 comprises 14 residues. This CDR3 reads CASSIGTGEKPQHF. The CDR3 DNA reads TGTGCCAGTAGTATTGGGACAGGGGAAAAGCCCCAGCATTTT.

V usage is TRBV5-6 and J usage is TRBJ1-1; 10 positions match TRBD1. Trimming at V came to 2 bases and at J to 5 bases, leaving 6 bases not matched to a gene. The CDR3 is 15 residues long. Germline V gives CDR1 SGHDT, CDR2 YYEEEE. The CDR3 nucleotides are TGTGCCAGCAGCTTCCGGGACAGGGGTCCTACTGAAGCTTTCTTT. It encodes CASSFRDRGPTEAFF.

To note about this clone: With a much larger clone just one base away, this may be a read error. The V gene is TRBV5-1, the J gene TRBJ2-3, with TRBD1 as a possible D gene (5 bases). The germline V gene has CDR1 SGHRS and CDR2 YFSETQ. The CDR3 covers 13 residues. The CDR3 loop reads CAGSLGATDTQYF. In DNA, the CDR3 is TGCGCCGGCAGCTTAGGGGCCACAGATACGCAGTATTTT.

This chain links TRBV4-3 with TRBJ2-5, with D unresolved. The CDR3 is made up of 16 amino acids. Trimming cost V 0 bases and J 2 bases, with 13 bases left between them. The germline V gene encodes CDR1 LGHNA and CDR2 YSLEER. CDR3 sequence reads: CASSQDLADGQETQYF. The CDR3 DNA sequence: TGCGCCAGCAGCCAAGACCTGGCGGACGGTCAAGAGACCCAGTACTTC.

The chain carries TRBV2 and TRBJ2-7; no firm D call. Trimming removed 4 bases from V and 5 bases from J, with 12 bases in between. The CDR3 loop spans 13 amino acids. From germline, CDR1 is SNHLY and CDR2 FYNNEI. The CDR3 DNA reads as TGTGCCAGCAGTGGGACCGGTGCACACGAGCAGTACTTC. As protein: CASSGTGAHEQYF.

This clone was seen a single time. V usage is TRBV29-1 and J usage is TRBJ2-3, with no clear D. The germline V gene has CDR1 SQVTM and CDR2 ANQGSEA. The CDR3 runs 13 residues. Deletions cut 4 bases from V and 2 bases from J, with 10 bases between. The CDR3 DNA sequence: TGCAGCGTTGCCAGATCATTCACAGATACGCAGTATTTT. This codes for CSVARSFTDTQYF.

J is TRBJ2-5 and V is TRBV11-3; 7 bases match TRBD1. The DNA end favors TRBJ2-7, so the J call may be wrong. Germline lookup yields CDR1 SGHNT and CDR2 YENEEA. CDR3 length equals 17 residues. The CDR3 spells CASSLVVRDRVSYEQYF. CDR3 nucleotides: TGTGCCAGCAGCTTAGTTGTAAGGGACAGAGTCTCCTACGAGCAGTACTTC.

This clone has more than one count but fewer than ten. This may arise from a read error, as a much more abundant clone is one base away. This same CDR3 is encoded by further DNA sequences in the sample. Here the CDR3 DNA reads TGTGCCTGGAGTGTTGGCTATGGCTACACCTTC. Amino acids: CAWSVGYGYTF. The chain carries TRBV30 and TRBJ1-2, with D hard to call. V shed 0 bases and J shed 4 bases, with 3 bases lying between them. Germline V gene lookup returns CDR1 GTSNPN and CDR2 SVGIG (reference sequence). CDR3 length: 11 amino acids.

The genes are TRBV28 and TRBJ1-3, with unresolved D. The CDR3 consists of 12 residues. V was clipped by 3 bases and J by 3 bases, with 3 bases between them. The germline CDR1 and CDR2 sequences are MDHEN and SYDVKM. The CDR3 is CASSFGGNTIYF. The CDR3 region has the DNA TGTGCCAGCAGTTTCGGTGGAAACACCATATATTTT.

This clone has a handful of counts. The chain carries TRBV5-4 and TRBJ1-2, with D possibly being TRBD1 (5 bases). The V end lost 6 bases, the J end lost 4 bases, and 10 bases lay between the germline ends. CDR1 and CDR2 from the germline V gene are SGHNT and YYREEE (reference sequence). CDR3 length equals 12 residues. In DNA, the CDR3 is TGTGCCAGCACCCGGGACTCCTATGGCTACACCTTC. Translating it yields CASTRDSYGYTF.

About this clone: A far bigger clonotype differs at one base, so this is likely a read error. V usage is TRBV7-7 and J usage is TRBJ2-7; D call uncertain. Trimming removed 2 bases at V and 6 bases at J, with 14 bases between. Germline V CDR1 and CDR2: SSHAT, FNYEAQ (reference sequence). This CDR3 contains 14 residues. The CDR3 DNA sequence: TGTGCCAGCAGCTTACAACCGAGGTCGAGCGAGCAGTACTTC. This translates into CASSLQPRSSEQYF.

This clone appeared once. The chain employs TRBV4-3 and TRBJ2-1, with D maybe TRBD2 (5 bases). Germline V gene sequence: CDR1 LGHNA, CDR2 YSLEER. The V gene lost 2 bases and the J gene lost 6 bases, with 11 bases spanning the gap. The CDR3 runs 14 residues. The CDR3 sequence: CASSQQAAVNEQFF. The DNA for the CDR3 is TGCGCCAGCAGCCAACAGGCAGCGGTCAATGAGCAGTTCTTC.

This clone has more than one count but fewer than ten. This chain links TRBV7-3 with TRBJ2-3; D not resolved. The ends were cut back, 1 base at V and 0 bases at J, with 2 bases in the middle. Germline-derived CDR1 and CDR2 are SGHTA and FQGTGA. The CDR3 contains 13 residues. The CDR3 DNA sequence: TGTGCCAGCAGCTTAATCAGCACAGATACGCAGTATTTT. It is translated as CASSLISTDTQYF.

The rearrangement links TRBV19 to TRBJ2-2; TRBD2 aligns across 14 bases. The germline V gene has CDR1 LNHDA and CDR2 SQIVND (reference sequence). The CDR3 runs 18 residues. V lost 4 bases, J lost 6 bases, and 10 bases stayed unmatched. CDR3 sequence reads: CASSKGLAGGVWAGELFF. Written as DNA, the CDR3 is TGTGCCAGTAGTAAAGGACTAGCGGGAGGCGTTTGGGCCGGGGAGCTGTTTTTT.